This TCR beta chain was captured by sequencing in a study of T cell responses to AZD1222 COVID-19 vaccine. Germline lookup yields CDR1 SGHVS and CDR2 FQNEAQ. The CDR3 extends over 13 amino acids. Trimming took 8 bases from V and 4 from J, leaving 14 bases between them. The method was immunoSEQ multiplex PCR; TCRdb's version includes in-frame clones alone and lacks a portion of them. The sample yields approximately 110,000 clones, about 88% seen once. This chain links TRBV7-8 with TRBJ1-2; no definite D call. Specimen: peripheral blood, collected on day 0 of AZD1222 vaccination. The receptor was isolated from an adult in good health. CDR3 loop: CASAPRVGYGYTF. The DNA for the CDR3 is TGTGCCAGCGCTCCGCGGGTCGGCTATGGCTACACCTTC.